Following are 15 T cell receptor beta chains from one sample sequenced in a study of T cells in Graves' hyperthyroidism and ophthalmopathy (dated by TCRdb to the late 2010s). Preparation of the library involved multiplex PCR. These reads were obtained on an Illumina HiSeq 2000. The TCR beta CDR3 regions were amplified from RNA transcripts. The TCR CDR3 was subjected to a first round of RT-PCR using the HTBI primer set and the Qiagen OneStep RT-PCR kit. TCRdb reanalyzed the raw reads on its own, using fastp at Q25 for trimming and MiXCR for clone calling, and kept in-frame beta chains. Under each unique CDR3 protein, matching rows form one entry showing the most common genes and DNA. The table for this sample lists about 610,000 distinct CDR3 sequences; 14% to 15% of them were counted only once. The ten largest clones take up around 4.5% of the sample. The sequenced sample consisted of blood. The receptor set was obtained from a woman aged 40 to 49 with Graves' ophthalmopathy.

This clonotype appeared a few times. This chain connects TRBV14 to TRBJ1-1; D possibly corresponds to TRBD1 (5 bases). The germline gives CDR1 SGHDN, CDR2 FVKESK. Trimming cost V 1 base and J 0 bases, with 21 bases left between them. The CDR3 runs to 19 residues. The CDR3 DNA follows: TGTGCCAGCAGCCAAGGGGGTTACCCAGGGTTTCTGGTGAACACTGAAGCTTTCTTT. Its protein product is CASSQGGYPGFLVNTEAFF.

This clonotype came up many times. V and J are TRBV10-3 and TRBJ2-7, with no clear D. The CDR3 is 13 residues long. The V end was cut by 2 bases, the J end by 1 base, with 6 bases between. Per germline, CDR1 ENHRY and CDR2 SYGVKD. The CDR3 protein is CAISEPESYEQYF. The CDR3 region has the DNA TGTGCCATCAGTGAGCCAGAGTCCTACGAGCAGTACTTC.

The V gene is TRBV6-1, the J gene TRBJ2-2; weak D call: TRBD2 (6 bases). This CDR3 contains 16 residues. CDR1 is MNHNS, CDR2 SASEGT, per germline. V lost 6 bases and J lost 4, with 18 bases in between. The CDR3 DNA is TGTGCCAGCAGAGCCCCCCGGCGGGACTCCACCGGGGAGCTGTTTTTT. Residues: CASRAPRRDSTGELFF.

This clonotype was recorded a few times. V gene TRBV28 combines with J gene TRBJ1-5; D call uncertain. Germline assignment: CDR1 MDHEN and CDR2 SYDVKM. The CDR3 loop spans 14 amino acids. The V end was cut by 5 bases, the J end by 3 bases, with 11 bases between. The CDR3 nucleotides read TGTGCCAGCAGTCCAGTGGCTTTCAATCAGCCCCAGCATTTT. It specifies CASSPVAFNQPQHF.

This clonotype was counted ten times or more. The rearrangement uses TRBV11-3 and TRBJ1-2, with 12 positions matching TRBD1. The CDR3 contains 15 residues. The germline V gene encodes CDR1 SGHNT and CDR2 YENEEA. V dropped 5 bases and J dropped 7; count of bases not matched to a gene: 8. The CDR3 is CASSLRDRGPGGYTF. CDR3 bases: TGTGCCAGCAGCCTCCGGGACAGGGGGCCAGGTGGCTACACCTTC.

This clonotype was recorded at least ten times. CDR3 in amino acids: CSTPSGVEREAFF. CDR3 nucleotide sequence: TGCAGTACACCATCGGGGGTAGAAAGGGAAGCTTTCTTT. V is TRBV20-1 and J is TRBJ1-1; D might be TRBD1 (5 bases). Per the germline V gene, CDR1 is DFQATT and CDR2 is SNEGSKA (reference sequence). The V end lost 8 bases, the J end lost 8 bases, and 21 bases lay between the germline ends. CDR3 length: 13 residues.

V and J are TRBV12-3 or TRBV12-4 and TRBJ2-4, with D perhaps TRBD2 (5 bases). Trimming took off 5 bases at V and 5 bases at J, with 13 bases between the two ends. This CDR3 contains 14 residues. CDR3 in amino acids: CASSDAELENIQYF. The CDR3 region has the DNA TGTGCCAGCAGTGATGCCGAACTAGAAAACATTCAGTACTTC.

At least ten counts were recorded for this clonotype. This rearrangement joins TRBV20-1 to TRBJ2-5, with 9 bases aligning to TRBD1. Trimming removed 6 bases from V and 3 bases from J; junction bases left unmatched: 8. The CDR3 consists of 14 residues. The germline CDR1 and CDR2 sequences are DFQATT and SNEGSKA (reference sequence). CDR3 sequence reads: CSARGGTGKETQYF. The CDR3 nucleotides read TGCAGTGCCCGAGGCGGGACAGGGAAAGAGACCCAGTACTTC.

This clonotype was counted at least ten times. The rearrangement joins TRBV28 to TRBJ1-5; D gene unclear. Trimming took 5 bases from V and 4 from J, leaving 18 bases between them. This CDR3 region has 16 residues. CDR1 is MDHEN, CDR2 SYDVKM, per germline. The CDR3 loop reads CASSQHPSGVNQPQHF. CDR3 sequence (DNA): TGTGCCAGCAGTCAGCATCCTAGCGGGGTTAATCAGCCCCAGCATTTT.

Ten or more counts support this clonotype. The chain carries TRBV27 and TRBJ2-5; TRBD2 matches 7 bases. Looked up from germline, CDR1 is MNHEY and CDR2 is SMNVEV (reference sequence). The V segment lost 6 bases and the J segment 6 bases; nucleotides outside the gene matches: 7. The CDR3 length is 13 residues. The CDR3, as DNA: TGTGCCAGCAGGGGCGGGAGAGACAAGACCCAGTACTTC. It is translated as CASRGGRDKTQYF.

This clonotype has ten or more counts. V is TRBV19 and J is TRBJ1-1, with 7 bases fitting TRBD1. Germline CDR1 and CDR2: LNHDA and SQIVND (reference sequence). This CDR3 comprises 13 residues. With V trimmed by 7 bases and J by 3 bases, 5 bases remained unmatched. The CDR3 region is CASTRGGYTEAFF. CDR3 in DNA: TGTGCCAGTACCAGGGGGGGGTACACTGAAGCTTTCTTT.

This clonotype was detected many times. V usage is TRBV19 and J usage is TRBJ2-6; 7 nucleotides agree with TRBD1. The ends lost 6 bases at V and 0 bases at J; junction bases unmatched: 11. CDR3 length: 18 amino acids. Germline V CDR1 and CDR2: LNHDA, SQIVND (reference sequence). In nucleotides, the CDR3 is TGTGCCAGTAGGAGTTTATGGGACAGAAGCTCTGGGGCCAACGTCCTGACTTTC. Its translation: CASRSLWDRSSGANVLTF.

The V call is TRBV28, the J call TRBJ1-1, with TRBD1 matching over 9 bases. The CDR3 has 12 residues. Germline-derived CDR1 and CDR2 are MDHEN and SYDVKM. J lost 7 bases, V lost 11 bases, and 8 bases had no gene match. CDR3 in amino acids: CALTGGGGEAFF. The CDR3 DNA follows: TGTGCCTTAACAGGGGGCGGAGGTGAAGCTTTCTTT.

This clonotype has at least ten counts. V gene TRBV19 combines with J gene TRBJ2-2; D is unresolved. V lost 6 bases, J lost 0 bases, and 8 bases lay in between. The germline V gene has CDR1 LNHDA and CDR2 SQIVND (reference sequence). This CDR3 has 14 residues. In nucleotides, the CDR3 is TGTGCCAGTAGGAGTCTGGCGAACACCGGGGAGCTGTTTTTT. It specifies CASRSLANTGELFF.

The table lists this clonotype with a few counts. This sequence joins TRBV28 and TRBJ2-7; 13 bases map to TRBD2. The CDR3 extends over 13 amino acids. Germline values: CDR1 MDHEN, CDR2 SYDVKM. V was pared by 6 bases and J by 7 bases, with 3 bases of the junction left unmatched. DNA for the CDR3: TGTGCCAGCAGGGGACTAGCGGGGAATGAGCAGTACTTC. It encodes CASRGLAGNEQYF.